The 9 T cell receptor beta chains in this list originate from one sample, sequenced in a study of T cell repertoires in cytomegalovirus infection (dated by TCRdb to the late 2010s). Sequencing was performed on an Illumina HiSeq 1500. TCRdb reworked the public reads: Q25 trimming with fastp, MiXCR clone assembly, productive beta chains retained. Rows merge per CDR3 protein into single entries with the most common DNA and genes. This sample holds nearly 650,000 distinct CDR3 sequences; 24% were observed only once. The leading ten clones occupy approximately 8% of the sample. Specimen: CD8+ T cells from PBMCs. Receptors originate from a human donor in good health (CMV status not recorded). Some clones in this sample may be carry-over from other donors' samples.

This clonotype was counted many times. V is TRBV27 and J is TRBJ2-1; perhaps TRBD1 as D (6 bases). Germline V gives CDR1 MNHEY, CDR2 SMNVEV (reference sequence). There are 18 residues in the CDR3. V gave up 5 bases and J gave up 3 bases, with 23 bases separating them. The CDR3 protein is CASSQLPGHDIFYNEQFF. The CDR3, as DNA: TGTGCCAGCAGTCAACTCCCGGGACACGATATCTTCTACAATGAGCAGTTCTTC.

This clonotype was found a few times. The chain combines TRBV6-4 with TRBJ2-4; 9 nucleotides match TRBD1. The CDR3 is 14 residues long. The germline V gene encodes CDR1 MRHNA and CDR2 SNTAGT. Trimming removed 6 bases from V and 8 bases from J; junction bases left unmatched: 8. The CDR3 DNA follows: TGTGCCAGCAGCACCGGGACAGGGTCGGACATTCAGTACTTC. Amino acid sequence: CASSTGTGSDIQYF.

This chain connects TRBV6-5 to TRBJ2-1; 10 bases agree with TRBD1. The V gene end was trimmed by 3 bases and the J gene end by 8 bases; junction bases not matched to a gene: 10. The CDR3 runs 16 residues. Germline assignment: CDR1 MNHEY and CDR2 SVGAGI. CDR3 nucleotide sequence: TGTGCCAGCAGTTATCCTGGGACAGGGGAGGTCGATGAGCAGTTCTTC. Translating it yields CASSYPGTGEVDEQFF.

This clonotype has at least ten counts. The chain carries TRBV7-3 and TRBJ2-3, with 8 bases fitting TRBD2. CDR1 SGHTA and CDR2 FQGTGA come from the germline V gene. The trim removed 0 bases at V and 3 bases at J, leaving 2 bases unmatched. The CDR3 sequence is 15 residues long. DNA for the CDR3: TGTGCCAGCAGCTTAACTAGCGGGGCTACAGATACGCAGTATTTT. Amino acid sequence: CASSLTSGATDTQYF.

This clonotype has only a few counts. The V call is TRBV20-1, the J call TRBJ2-3, with 10 nucleotides matching TRBD2. Unmatched junction bases numbered 7, after V lost 0 bases and J lost 1 base. Germline V gene data show CDR1 as DFQATT and CDR2 as SNEGSKA (reference sequence). The CDR3 spans 17 residues. In nucleotides, the CDR3 is TGCAGTGCTAGAGATCTGCTAGCGGGGGCGGGCACAGATACGCAGTATTTT. It is translated as CSARDLLAGAGTDTQYF.

J is TRBJ1-2 and V is TRBV27, with D unresolved. Trimming took 0 bases from V and 2 from J, leaving 16 bases between them. Germline V gene data show CDR1 as MNHEY and CDR2 as SMNVEV (reference sequence). This CDR3 region has 17 residues. The CDR3 reads CASSLSMDVIRNYGYTF. For the CDR3, the DNA is TGTGCCAGCAGTTTATCGATGGATGTCATAAGAAACTATGGCTACACCTTC.

This clonotype was detected only a few times. The rearrangement joins TRBV7-3 to TRBJ1-4; 8 positions match TRBD1. This CDR3 region has 15 residues. Trimming removed 5 bases from V and 6 bases from J; junction bases left unmatched: 8. From germline, CDR1 is SGHTA and CDR2 FQGTGA. CDR3 nucleotide sequence: TGTGCCAGCAGCGAACCCCCGACAGGGGATGAAAAACTGTTTTTT. Protein product: CASSEPPTGDEKLFF.

The V and J genes are TRBV20-1 and TRBJ2-4; 10 nucleotides line up with TRBD2. Germline CDR1 reads DFQATT; CDR2 reads SNEGSKA (reference sequence). The V gene end was trimmed by 1 base and the J gene end by 0 bases; junction bases not matched to a gene: 6. The CDR3 has 17 amino acids. CDR3 protein: CSARGERTSGAKNIQYF. For the CDR3, the DNA is TGCAGTGCTAGAGGGGAAAGGACTAGCGGAGCCAAAAACATTCAGTACTTC.

This clonotype has a count of ten or more. The chain joins TRBV7-8 to TRBJ2-1; D ambiguous. CDR3 size: 12 residues. The V gene's germline CDR1 is SGHVS and CDR2 FQNEAQ. With 4 bases removed from V and 6 bases from J, the gap between germline ends came to 7 bases. Written as DNA, the CDR3 is TGTGCCAGCAGCTACACTCTCAATGAGCAGTTCTTC. The encoded protein is CASSYTLNEQFF.